What follows are 8 T cell receptor beta chains derived from one specimen sequenced in a study of shared clonotypes between healthy human individuals. Repertoires were generated with immunoSEQ multiplex PCR, while TCRdb's copy carries only in-frame clones and drops some. The sample lists about 2.4 million clones, more than 85% occurring once. The specimen sequenced was naive CD4+ T cells from PBMCs. Noted subset: CD45RA+ positively selected. These receptors were obtained from a man between 18 and 35 years old in good health. Some clones in this sample may be carry-over from other donors' samples.

The chain recombines TRBV5-1 with TRBJ2-5, with D tentatively TRBD1 or TRBD2 (5 bases each). Deletions cut 1 base from V and 5 bases from J, with 12 bases between. This CDR3 spans 14 amino acids. Germline V gives CDR1 SGHRS, CDR2 YFSETQ. The CDR3 DNA follows: TGCGCCAGCAGCTTGAATCCCGAGGGGGAGACCCAGTACTTC. Its protein product is CASSLNPEGETQYF.

The chain links TRBV14 to TRBJ2-3; 7 bases match TRBD2. Trimming cost V 5 bases and J 1 base; bases outside gene matches: 12. The length of the CDR3 is 17 residues. Germline V gene lookup returns CDR1 SGHDN and CDR2 FVKESK. CDR3 in DNA: TGTGCCAGCAGCTACCTGGGGCGGGAGTACGGCACAGATACGCAGTATTTT. Its protein product is CASSYLGREYGTDTQYF. The full variable domain, in which reference TRBV14 and TRBJ2-3 provide the parts outside the CDR3, is EAGVTQFPSHSVIEKGQTVTLRCDPISGHDNLYWYRRVMGKEIKFLLHFVKESKQDESGMPNNRFLAERTGGTYSTLKVQPAELEDSGVYFCASSYLGREYGTDTQYFGPGTRLTVL.

The J gene is TRBJ1-3, the V gene TRBV18; D is ambiguous. This CDR3 has 16 residues. Trimming removed 0 bases from V and 0 bases from J, with 9 bases in between. Looked up from germline, CDR1 is KGHSH and CDR2 is LQKENI. CDR3 coding DNA: TGTGCCAGCTCACCACCTCCGGGGAACTCTGGAAACACCATATATTTT. This sequence encodes CASSPPPGNSGNTIYF.

V and J are TRBV7-2 and TRBJ2-3, with D perhaps TRBD1 or TRBD2 (5 bases each). CDR1 and CDR2 from the germline V gene are SGHTA and FQGNSA. V shed 5 bases and J shed 3 bases, with 21 bases lying between them. The CDR3 has 17 residues. CDR3 nucleotide sequence: TGTGCCAGCAGCCCCAACGGGGCGGCGAGGGCAACAGATACGCAGTATTTT. Translating gives CASSPNGAARATDTQYF.

This clone was seen a single time. The chain uses TRBV14 and TRBJ1-2; perhaps TRBD1 as D (5 bases). V lost 5 bases, J lost 2 bases, and 9 bases lay in between. CDR1 is SGHDN and CDR2 is FVKESK in the germline V gene. CDR3 length: 13 residues. The CDR3 spells CASSEGRNYGYTF. The CDR3 DNA follows: TGTGCCAGCAGCGAGGGACGAAACTATGGCTACACCTTC.

In the case of this clone: The sample holds other DNA sequences that translate to the same CDR3. The V call is TRBV28, the J call TRBJ1-5; TRBD1 matches at 8 bases. The CDR3 extends over 14 amino acids. Trimming took 6 bases from V and 4 from J; bases not matched to a gene: 5. Germline V gene sequence: CDR1 MDHEN, CDR2 SYDVKM. In nucleotides, the CDR3 is TGTGCCAGCAGCTCGACAGGGGAAAATCAGCCCCAGCATTTT. This translates into CASSSTGENQPQHF.

In the case of this clone: Other DNA variants within this sample encode the same CDR3. This chain connects TRBV20-1 to TRBJ2-1, with no clear D. CDR1 and CDR2 (germline): DFQATT, SNEGSKA (reference sequence). Between the trimmed V and J ends, which lost 5 bases and 6 bases, there was a span of 5 bases. The CDR3 has 10 amino acids. CDR3 DNA sequence: TGCAGTGCTCGTCGCAATGAGCAGTTCTTC. This sequence encodes CSARRNEQFF.

This clone appeared once. The chain recombines TRBV5-4 with TRBJ2-7, with 10 bases matching TRBD2. Germline lookup yields CDR1 SGHNT and CDR2 YYREEE (reference sequence). V gave up 7 bases and J gave up 2 bases; unmatched junction bases: 12. The CDR3 contains 16 residues. The CDR3 DNA is TGTGCCAGCCAAGACCCGACTAGCGGGCCTCCCTACGAGCAGTACTTC. Protein: CASQDPTSGPPYEQYF.